The 29 T cell receptor beta chains below were found in one sample sequenced in a study of blood T cell repertoires in COVID-19. Only in-frame clones appear in the TCRdb table, and some are missing; sequencing was by immunoSEQ multiplex PCR. The table records a few hundred thousand clones, about 90% of them present only once. Sequenced input: PBMCs or T cells enriched from blood (not recorded which). The receptors originated from a woman in her thirties who had recovered from COVID-19.

The genes are TRBV15 and TRBJ1-5; D not resolved. Germline values: CDR1 LNHNV, CDR2 YYDKDF (reference sequence). This CDR3 region has 16 residues. Deletions cut 0 bases from V and 2 bases from J, with 11 bases between. As DNA, the CDR3 is TGTGCCACCAGCAGAGATTTTGGCCGGGGCAATCAGCCCCAGCATTTT. Translating it yields CATSRDFGRGNQPQHF. Full variable domain (rest looked up from reference TRBV15 and TRBJ1-5): DAMVIQNPRYQVTQFGKPVTLSCSQTLNHNVMYWYQQKSSQAPKLLFHYYDKDFNNEADTPDNFQSRRPNTSFCFLDIRSPGLGDTAMYLCATSRDFGRGNQPQHFGDGTRLSIL.

The chain joins TRBV4-2 to TRBJ1-1; D not certain. Germline CDR1 is LGHNA and CDR2 is YNFKEQ. With 0 bases removed from V and 3 bases from J, the gap between germline ends came to 5 bases. CDR3 length: 13 amino acids. This CDR3 reads CASSQDLDTEAFF. The CDR3 region has the DNA TGTGCCAGCAGCCAAGATCTCGACACTGAAGCTTTCTTT.

This clone was observed a handful of times. This rearrangement joins TRBV6-5 to TRBJ1-1, with 10 bases fitting TRBD1. The junction had 2 bases not matched to a gene; V was cut back by 0 bases and J by 10 bases. Germline loops: CDR1 MNHEY, CDR2 SVGAGI. The CDR3 loop spans 13 amino acids. The CDR3 DNA sequence: TGTGCCAGCAGTTACTCGGGACAGGGGATAGCTTTCTTT. Translating gives CASSYSGQGIAFF.

The chain employs TRBV6-1 and TRBJ1-2, with D hard to call. Deletions cut 1 base from V and 1 base from J, with 10 bases between. This CDR3 has 15 amino acids. Germline lookup yields CDR1 MNHNS and CDR2 SASEGT. CDR3 in amino acids: CASSEDRPINYGYTF. The DNA of the CDR3 is TGTGCCAGCAGTGAAGACAGACCGATTAACTATGGCTACACCTTC.

V is TRBV5-5 and J is TRBJ1-5; D unresolved. The V gene lost 4 bases and the J gene lost 0 bases, with 11 bases spanning the gap. The CDR3 covers 15 residues. CDR1 SGHKS and CDR2 YYEKEE come from the germline V gene (reference sequence). Here the CDR3 reads CASSRETPSNQPQHF. The CDR3 DNA sequence: TGTGCCAGCAGCCGAGAGACACCTAGCAATCAGCCCCAGCATTTT.

The CDR3 region has the DNA TGTGCCAGCAGCCAACGCCCAGACGGGTTTAACGAGCAGTACTTC. The encoded protein is CASSQRPDGFNEQYF. The genes are TRBV3-1 (or the pseudogene TRBV3-2) and TRBJ2-7; D is unclear. From germline, CDR1 is LGHDT and CDR2 YNNKEL (reference sequence). The CDR3 has 15 residues. The V end was cut by 2 bases, the J end by 5 bases, with 16 bases between.

This rearrangement joins TRBV28 to TRBJ1-2; 9 bases align to TRBD1. The V gene end was trimmed by 6 bases and the J gene end by 4 bases; junction bases not matched to a gene: 9. CDR1 and CDR2 from the germline V gene are MDHEN and SYDVKM. This CDR3 contains 15 residues. The DNA of the CDR3 is TGTGCCAGCAGGGTGCCGGGACAGGGAAGCTATGGCTACACCTTC. Residues: CASRVPGQGSYGYTF.

This sequence joins TRBV10-3 and TRBJ1-1; weak D call: TRBD1 (5 bases). The CDR3 runs 14 residues. The germline CDR1 and CDR2 sequences are ENHRY and SYGVKD. Trimming took 6 bases from V and 4 from J, leaving 15 bases between them. The CDR3 DNA sequence: TGTGCCATCAGCCTCAGGGAAAAGAGCACTGAAGCTTTCTTT. Amino acids: CAISLREKSTEAFF.

The rearrangement uses TRBV5-1 and TRBJ1-2; no firm D call. The CDR3 runs to 14 residues. Germline CDR1 is SGHRS and CDR2 is YFSETQ. V dropped 0 bases and J dropped 5 bases, with 11 bases sitting between them. CDR3 nucleotides: TGCGCCAGCAGCTTGGGGGAGAGAGAGTATGGCTACACCTTC. The encoded protein is CASSLGEREYGYTF.

The V call is TRBV30, the J call TRBJ2-1, with 12 bases matching TRBD2. With 0 bases clipped from V and 5 bases from J, the junction kept 2 bases outside the gene matches. This CDR3 comprises 15 residues. Germline V gene data show CDR1 as GTSNPN and CDR2 as SVGIG (reference sequence). CDR3 nucleotides: TGTGCCTGGAGTGTAGGACTAGCGGGGAACAATGAGCAGTTCTTC. Its translation: CAWSVGLAGNNEQFF.

This clone came up once. The gene calls are TRBV7-9 and TRBJ2-1; 8 positions agree with TRBD2. The V gene end was trimmed by 3 bases and the J gene end by 3 bases; junction bases not matched to a gene: 7. Germline CDR1 is SEHNR and CDR2 is FQNEAQ (reference sequence). The CDR3 contains 16 residues. Here the CDR3 reads CASSFFAGGYYNEQFF. CDR3 DNA: TGTGCCAGCAGCTTCTTCGCGGGGGGATACTACAATGAGCAGTTCTTC.

This clone was detected once. The genes are TRBV2 and TRBJ1-5; D may be TRBD1 (6 bases). There are 15 residues in the CDR3. V was shortened by 2 bases and J by 3 bases, with 11 bases between the two germline ends. CDR1 and CDR2 from the germline V gene are SNHLY and FYNNEI. The CDR3 DNA follows: TGTGCCAGCAGTGAACCCGGGACAATCAATCAGCCCCAGCATTTT. This encodes CASSEPGTINQPQHF.

This chain links TRBV19 with TRBJ1-1; 10 bases agree with TRBD1. V trimming: 4 bases; J trimming: 10 bases; junction bases outside the gene matches: 15. The germline gives CDR1 LNHDA, CDR2 SQIVND (reference sequence). The CDR3 is 16 residues long. In DNA form, the CDR3 reads TGTGCCAGTAGTACCACCCGACGACAGGGGGCGGTCTTAGCTTTCTTT. Translated: CASSTTRRQGAVLAFF.

In nucleotides, the CDR3 is TGTGCCAGCAGCTTGAAAGGGGGCGGGAACACTGAAGCTTTCTTT. Translated: CASSLKGGGNTEAFF. The chain links TRBV11-2 to TRBJ1-1; 7 nucleotides align to TRBD1. The CDR3 covers 15 residues. Germline V CDR1 and CDR2: SGHAT, FQNNGV. Trimming cost V 3 bases and J 1 base; bases outside gene matches: 5.

This chain connects TRBV7-9 to TRBJ1-1; D might be TRBD1 (5 bases). Germline assignment: CDR1 SEHNR and CDR2 FQNEAQ (reference sequence). This CDR3 spans 14 amino acids. Trimming removed 4 bases at V and 1 base at J, with 10 bases between. CDR3: CASSYQGQNTEAFF. The CDR3, as DNA: TGTGCCAGCAGCTACCAAGGACAGAACACTGAAGCTTTCTTT.

This clone appeared a single time. The chain is built from TRBV11-2 and TRBJ2-1; 7 nucleotides match TRBD2. The CDR3 consists of 15 residues. Germline V gene sequence: CDR1 SGHAT, CDR2 FQNNGV. V gave up 1 base and J gave up 5 bases; unmatched junction bases: 5. CDR3 loop: CASSLAGGLNNEQFF. The CDR3 DNA reads as TGTGCCAGCAGCTTAGCGGGGGGTCTTAACAATGAGCAGTTCTTC.

The V call is TRBV6-5, the J call TRBJ2-5; 9 bases line up with TRBD1. Germline V lookup: CDR1 MNHEY, CDR2 SVGAGI. Trimming cost V 7 bases and J 5 bases; bases outside gene matches: 11. The CDR3 spans 15 residues. CDR3: CASKPPGQGSETQYF. CDR3 DNA sequence: TGTGCCAGCAAACCCCCGGGACAGGGTTCGGAGACCCAGTACTTC.

The chain carries TRBV2 and TRBJ1-6; no clear D. The CDR3 has 14 residues. The germline V gene encodes CDR1 SNHLY and CDR2 FYNNEI. Trimming shortened V by 2 bases and J by 6 bases, and 8 bases separated the two germline ends. The CDR3 sequence is CASSEHGANSPLHF. The CDR3 DNA reads as TGTGCCAGCAGTGAACACGGAGCTAATTCACCCCTCCACTTT.

The V call is TRBV7-8, the J call TRBJ1-2; D is perhaps TRBD1 (5 bases). V dropped 5 bases and J dropped 4 bases, with 11 bases sitting between them. The CDR3 is 13 amino acids. Germline values: CDR1 SGHVS, CDR2 FQNEAQ. For the CDR3, the DNA is TGTGCCAGCAGCGCGACAGTCTTCTATGGCTACACCTTC. Protein product: CASSATVFYGYTF.

This clone was counted only a few times. This chain connects TRBV5-4 to TRBJ2-3, with 11 bases matching TRBD2. CDR1 and CDR2 (germline): SGHNT, YYREEE (reference sequence). Trimming cost V 4 bases and J 2 bases; bases outside gene matches: 6. The CDR3 is 16 amino acids. For the CDR3, the DNA is TGTGCCAGCAGCCCCACTAGCGGGGGTTACACAGATACGCAGTATTTT. Translation gives CASSPTSGGYTDTQYF.

This chain joins TRBV6-5 and TRBJ1-2, with a possible D match to TRBD1 (5 bases). This CDR3 has 13 residues. V gave up 5 bases and J gave up 3 bases, with 10 bases separating them. Germline V CDR1 and CDR2: MNHEY, SVGAGI. The CDR3 region has the DNA TGTGCCAGCAGTCCCGACAGTGACTATGGCTACACCTTC. It specifies CASSPDSDYGYTF.

The gene calls are TRBV28 and TRBJ1-4, with 9 nucleotides matching TRBD1. V was pared by 5 bases and J by 11 bases, with 15 bases of the junction left unmatched. This CDR3 contains 16 residues. Germline V gives CDR1 MDHEN, CDR2 SYDVKM. In nucleotides, the CDR3 is TGTGCCAGCAGTCACGGGACAGGGATGCGCTTCGGGAAACTGTTTTTT. Amino acid sequence: CASSHGTGMRFGKLFF.

The V gene is TRBV30, the J gene TRBJ1-1; TRBD1 matches 7 bases. The CDR3 is 11 amino acids. The junction had 4 bases not matched to a gene; V was cut back by 8 bases and J by 4 bases. Germline V gene data show CDR1 as GTSNPN and CDR2 as SVGIG (reference sequence). The CDR3 nucleotides read TGTGCCCAGGGGGGTTCCACTGAAGCTTTCTTT. It translates to CAQGGSTEAFF.

The V gene is TRBV11-1, the J gene TRBJ2-1; 8 positions agree with TRBD2. CDR1 is SGHAT, CDR2 FQDESV, per germline (reference sequence). The CDR3 is 15 amino acids. J was trimmed by 5 bases and V by 5 bases; bases with no gene match: 8. The chain's CDR3 is CASSPRGGDHNEQFF. As DNA, the CDR3 is TGTGCCAGCAGCCCCCGGGGGGGGGACCACAATGAGCAGTTCTTC.

This clone appeared once. This chain links TRBV28 with TRBJ2-7; weak D call: TRBD2 (6 bases). The V and J ends lost 5 bases and 6 bases respectively, with 8 bases between them. The CDR3 consists of 11 residues. Germline CDR1 reads MDHEN; CDR2 reads SYDVKM. Here the CDR3 reads CASSTGVEQYF. The CDR3 coding sequence is TGTGCCAGCAGTACGGGGGTCGAGCAGTACTTC.

The CDR3 DNA is TGTGCCAGCATCCAGCAGGTGGGGACAGGGTCGCAGTATTTT. It yields the protein CASIQQVGTGSQYF. The gene calls are TRBV27 and TRBJ2-3, with 9 bases that match TRBD1. CDR1 and CDR2 (germline): MNHEY, SMNVEV (reference sequence). This CDR3 spans 14 amino acids. V gave up 7 bases and J gave up 10 bases; unmatched junction bases: 12.

The V gene is TRBV3-1 (or the pseudogene TRBV3-2), the J gene TRBJ2-7; a weak D match, TRBD2 (6 bases). The V and J ends lost 3 bases and 3 bases respectively, with 12 bases between them. Germline values: CDR1 LGHDT, CDR2 YNNKEL (reference sequence). The length of the CDR3 is 14 residues. The CDR3 nucleotides are TGTGCCAGCAGCCAGGCGGGGAACCACTACGAGCAGTACTTC. Translation: CASSQAGNHYEQYF.

The chain uses TRBV3-1 (or the pseudogene TRBV3-2) and TRBJ2-7, with D hard to call. Trimming removed 3 bases from V and 3 bases from J, with 12 bases in between. In germline, CDR1 is LGHDT, CDR2 YNNKEL (reference sequence). This CDR3 region has 14 residues. CDR3: CASSQDDTNYEQYF. CDR3 bases: TGTGCCAGCAGCCAGGATGACACAAACTACGAGCAGTACTTC.

This rearrangement joins TRBV30 to TRBJ1-2, with D possibly being TRBD1 (5 bases). This CDR3 region has 13 residues. Trimming removed 3 bases at V and 4 bases at J, with 12 bases between. Germline assignment: CDR1 GTSNPN and CDR2 SVGIG (reference sequence). CDR3 DNA sequence: TGTGCCTGGAGACAGGCCGATCTCTATGGCTACACCTTC. As protein: CAWRQADLYGYTF.